The 20 T cell receptor beta chains given below trace back to one sample, sequenced in a study of identical twins. Each CDR3 protein gets one entry after TCRdb re-called the 5' RACE reads with MiXCR. Of some 97,000 distinct CDR3 sequences detected, less than 6.5% appear once; the ten largest clones hold more than 10%. The sequenced sample was memory T cells sorted from blood. These receptors were taken from a woman between 45 and 65 years old in good health.

The chain employs TRBV14 and TRBJ2-1; D is uncertain. V was cut by 4 bases and J by 6 bases, with 16 bases left in between. CDR3 size: 15 residues. The germline V gene has CDR1 SGHDN and CDR2 FVKESK. DNA for the CDR3: TGTGCCAGCAGCCCCATGACTGGGTCTTCCAATGAGCAGTTCTTC. As protein: CASSPMTGSSNEQFF.

This clonotype was seen a few times. V usage is TRBV19 and J usage is TRBJ1-1; 9 bases line up with TRBD1. This CDR3 spans 19 amino acids. Germline CDR1 and CDR2: LNHDA and SQIVND (reference sequence). The V and J ends lost 2 bases and 5 bases, in that order; junction bases with no gene match: 18. The CDR3, as DNA: TGTGCCAGTAGTATAAACTTCCGGGACAGGGAGGACGAGAAGACTGAAGCTTTCTTT. It translates to CASSINFRDREDEKTEAFF. Filled out from reference TRBV19 and TRBJ1-1, the complete variable domain reads DGGITQSPKYLFRKEGQNVTLSCEQNLNHDAMYWYRQDPGQGLRLIYYSQIVNDFQKGDIAEGYSVSREKKESFPLTVTSAQKNPTAFYLCASSINFRDREDEKTEAFFGQGTRLTVV.

This clonotype was seen a handful of times. The chain combines TRBV11-2 with TRBJ2-2, with 9 bases fitting TRBD1. Germline V gene sequence: CDR1 SGHAT, CDR2 FQNNGV. With V trimmed by 5 bases and J by 7 bases, 2 bases remained unmatched. The CDR3 is made up of 13 amino acids. The CDR3 spells CASSGQGLGELFF. CDR3 DNA: TGTGCCAGCAGCGGACAGGGGCTCGGGGAGCTGTTTTTT.

This clonotype has a count of ten or more. This CDR3 is CASRRETGNTEAFF. CDR3 DNA: TGTGCCAGCAGACGCGAAACAGGCAACACTGAAGCTTTCTTT. V usage is TRBV3-1 and J usage is TRBJ1-1; D possibly corresponds to TRBD1 (5 bases). Per germline, CDR1 LGHDT and CDR2 YNNKEL (reference sequence). The germline V and J ends were trimmed by 6 bases and 2 bases, with 13 bases remaining between them. The CDR3 has 14 amino acids.

This clonotype has at least ten counts. The chain joins TRBV21-1 to TRBJ2-3; TRBD2 is the table's D call and was not checked against the DNA. TRBV21-1 is a pseudogene locus. This CDR3 is built from 16 residues. The CDR3 DNA follows: TGTGCCAGCACTTGGGGGGCTAGCGGGATCACAGATACGCAGTATTTT. Translated: CASTWGASGITDTQYF.

This clonotype was detected many times. This chain connects TRBV19 to TRBJ2-1; 7 bases match TRBD2. This CDR3 is 14 amino acids long. Germline CDR1 LNHDA, CDR2 SQIVND (reference sequence). V lost 4 bases and J lost 8; bases outside the gene matches: 8. CDR3 nucleotides: TGTGCCAGTAGTACGGTCCGAGGACTAGATGAGCAGTTCTTC. Translating gives CASSTVRGLDEQFF.

This clonotype was detected a few times. It may be a read error: a sequence one base away is much more abundant. In this CDR3 the conserved last residue, phenylalanine or tryptophan, is missing, so a read error is likely. The chain uses TRBV20-1 and TRBJ2-2; TRBD1 is a possible D gene (6 bases). CDR3 length: 15 residues. Between the trimmed V and J ends, which lost 0 bases and 7 bases, there was a span of 15 bases. From germline, CDR1 is DFQATT and CDR2 SNEGSKA (reference sequence). CDR3 sequence (DNA): TGCAGTGCTAGAGATGTTAGGAAGGGGGACGGGGAGCTGTTTTCT. Its translation: CSARDVRKGDGELFS.

This clonotype was counted at least ten times. The rearrangement links TRBV12-3 or TRBV12-4 to TRBJ2-2; possibly TRBD2 for D (6 bases). V lost 3 bases and J 4 bases, leaving 9 bases between the germline ends. CDR3 length: 14 amino acids. CDR3 DNA: TGTGCCAGCAGTTTTGGAGGGATCACCGGGGAGCTGTTTTTT. It yields the protein CASSFGGITGELFF.

This clonotype has ten or more counts. This rearrangement joins TRBV10-3 to TRBJ2-3; 10 bases agree with TRBD1. This CDR3 contains 12 residues. CDR1 and CDR2 (germline): ENHRY, SYGVKD. J was trimmed by 5 bases and V by 10 bases; bases with no gene match: 3. CDR3: CASGQGVDTQYF. The CDR3 bases are TGTGCCAGCGGACAGGGGGTAGATACGCAGTATTTT.

The chain employs TRBV3-1 and TRBJ2-4; either TRBD1 or TRBD2 may fit D (6 bases each). The CDR3 sequence is 19 residues long. Between the trimmed V and J ends, which lost 1 base and 1 base, there was a span of 20 bases. In germline, CDR1 is LGHDT, CDR2 YNNKEL (reference sequence). The CDR3 coding sequence is TGTGCCAGCAGCCAAGTCCCCGGAGGGGGTTTGGCGGCCAAAAACATTCAGTACTTC. It translates to CASSQVPGGGLAAKNIQYF.

This clonotype was counted at least ten times. The chain carries TRBV18 and TRBJ2-6; D gene uncertain. Germline values: CDR1 KGHSH, CDR2 LQKENI. The CDR3 is made up of 16 amino acids. V was clipped by 0 bases and J by 0 bases, with 6 bases between them. CDR3 coding DNA: TGTGCCAGCTCACCACCGGGCGTCTCTGGGGCCAACGTCCTGACTTTC. Translation: CASSPPGVSGANVLTF.

V gene TRBV5-4 combines with J gene TRBJ2-7, with D uncertain. The CDR3 has 13 amino acids. Trimming removed 1 base at V and 1 base at J, with 6 bases between. Germline V CDR1 and CDR2: SGHNT, YYREEE (reference sequence). The CDR3 DNA reads as TGTGCCAGCAGCTTGCCTCCGTCCTACGAGCAGTACTTC. Protein: CASSLPPSYEQYF.

This clonotype was seen at least ten times. The V gene is TRBV29-1, the J gene TRBJ2-1; D is possibly TRBD2 (6 bases). V lost 4 bases, J lost 14 bases, and 15 bases lay in between. The germline V gene encodes CDR1 SQVTM and CDR2 ANQGSEA. The CDR3 spans 11 residues. CDR3: CSVGSGRGEFF. CDR3 DNA: TGCAGCGTTGGATCCGGGAGAGGGGAGTTCTTC.

Many counts were recorded for this clonotype. This chain links TRBV10-3 with TRBJ2-7; 9 bases match TRBD1. Per germline, CDR1 ENHRY and CDR2 SYGVKD. J lost 2 bases, V lost 3 bases, and 5 bases had no gene match. The CDR3 sequence is 15 residues long. CDR3 sequence (DNA): TGTGCCATCAGTGATCCACAGGGGGCGACCTACGAGCAGTACTTC. This codes for CAISDPQGATYEQYF.

The sample holds many counts of this clonotype. The rearrangement joins TRBV5-1 to TRBJ2-7, with 7 nucleotides matching TRBD1. The CDR3 has 14 residues. Germline assignment: CDR1 SGHRS and CDR2 YFSETQ. J gave up 3 bases and V 0 bases, and 3 bases lay outside the gene matches. CDR3 region: CASSLAAGGYEQYF. Written as DNA, the CDR3 is TGCGCCAGCAGCTTGGCGGCAGGGGGCTACGAGCAGTACTTC.

This clonotype was seen at least ten times. The J gene is TRBJ1-3, the V gene TRBV3-1, with D uncertain. The CDR3 extends over 15 amino acids. The V and J ends lost 4 bases and 3 bases respectively, with 13 bases between them. The germline V gene encodes CDR1 LGHDT and CDR2 YNNKEL (reference sequence). The CDR3 loop is CASSPRGSLGNTIYF. The CDR3 nucleotides read TGTGCCAGCAGCCCCCGAGGAAGCCTTGGAAACACCATATATTTT.

In its sample, this clonotype was seen a few times. The chain uses TRBV11-1 and TRBJ2-7; D is possibly TRBD2 (5 bases). V shed 5 bases and J shed 3 bases, with 17 bases lying between them. This CDR3 region has 15 residues. Looked up from germline, CDR1 is SGHAT and CDR2 is FQDESV (reference sequence). The CDR3 reads CASSAAGKGGYEQYF. CDR3 DNA: TGTGCCAGCAGCGCAGCCGGGAAGGGCGGCTACGAGCAGTACTTC.

This sequence joins TRBV10-3 and TRBJ2-3; D tentatively fits TRBD1 or TRBD2 (5 bases each). The CDR3 sequence is 15 residues long. CDR1 ENHRY and CDR2 SYGVKD come from the germline V gene. The V gene lost 6 bases and the J gene lost 3 bases, with 16 bases spanning the gap. CDR3 nucleotides: TGTGCCATCAGCCGACTATCGGGACGAACAGATACGCAGTATTTT. Translated, it gives CAISRLSGRTDTQYF.

This clonotype was detected a few times. V and J are TRBV15 and TRBJ2-3, with D perhaps matching TRBD2 (6 bases). The CDR3 is 16 residues long. Trimming stripped 0 bases from V and 3 bases from J, with 13 bases between. The germline V gene encodes CDR1 LNHNV and CDR2 YYDKDF (reference sequence). The CDR3 loop reads CATSRDGGLTTDTQYF. The CDR3 nucleotides read TGTGCCACCAGCAGAGATGGAGGACTAACTACAGATACGCAGTATTTT.

There are many counts of this clonotype. The chain is built from TRBV18 and TRBJ2-1; 8 bases match TRBD2. The CDR3 has 16 amino acids. J lost 7 bases, V lost 0 bases, and 8 bases had no gene match. CDR1 is KGHSH, CDR2 LQKENI, per germline. The chain's CDR3 is CASSPPGAGGRNEQFF. CDR3 DNA sequence: TGTGCCAGCTCACCACCTGGCGCGGGAGGTCGGAATGAGCAGTTCTTC.